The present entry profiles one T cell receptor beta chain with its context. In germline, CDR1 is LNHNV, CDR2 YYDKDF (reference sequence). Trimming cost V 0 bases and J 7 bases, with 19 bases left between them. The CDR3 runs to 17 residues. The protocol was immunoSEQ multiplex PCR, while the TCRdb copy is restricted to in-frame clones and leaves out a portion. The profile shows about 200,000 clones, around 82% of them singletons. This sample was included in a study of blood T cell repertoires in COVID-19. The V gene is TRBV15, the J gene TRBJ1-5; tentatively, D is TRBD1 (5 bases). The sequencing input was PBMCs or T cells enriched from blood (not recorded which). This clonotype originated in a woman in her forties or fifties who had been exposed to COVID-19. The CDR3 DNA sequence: TGTGCCACCAGCAGAGAGAAGGCCAGGGCCATAATCCAGCCCCAGCATTTT. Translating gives CATSREKARAIIQPQHF.